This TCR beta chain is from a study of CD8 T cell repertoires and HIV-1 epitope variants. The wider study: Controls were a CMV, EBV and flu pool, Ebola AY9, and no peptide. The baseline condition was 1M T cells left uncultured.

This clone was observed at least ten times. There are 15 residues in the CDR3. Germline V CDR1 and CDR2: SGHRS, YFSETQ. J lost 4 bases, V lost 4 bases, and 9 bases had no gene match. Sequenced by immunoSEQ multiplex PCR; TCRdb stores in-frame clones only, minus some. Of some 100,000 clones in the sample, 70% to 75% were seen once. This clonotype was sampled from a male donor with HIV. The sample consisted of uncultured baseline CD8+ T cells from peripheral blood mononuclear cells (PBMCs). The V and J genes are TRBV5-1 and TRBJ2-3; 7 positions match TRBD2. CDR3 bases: TGCGCCAGCAGCGCCGGGACTACCGGTGCAGATACGCAGTATTTT. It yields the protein CASSAGTTGADTQYF.